Listed here is a single TCR beta chain. Its antigen is unknown. With a J-beta primer mix and a sample-barcoded 5' primer, a second PCR ran 7 to 11 cycles. Unique molecular identifiers of 12 random nucleotides labeled each cDNA. TCRdb recomputed calls from the 5' RACE reads with MiXCR, one row per CDR3 protein. Among approximately 600,000 distinct CDR3 sequences listed, about 54% were seen once. The V end lost 0 bases, the J end lost 8 bases, and 9 bases lay between the germline ends. In germline, CDR1 is SGDLS, CDR2 YYNGEE. The CDR3 has 13 amino acids. The sample comes from a study of blood T cells in healthy people across ages. Study context: Template-switching capture recovered about one barcoded beta molecule per two T cells.

Overall study findings and caveats: Across the age range, TCR beta diversity per million T cells fell in a roughly linear way.

The chain is built from TRBV9 and TRBJ2-4, with D unresolved. The sequence derives from a man between 60 and 75 years old in good health. The sequenced sample was blood. The CDR3 DNA reads as TGTGCCAGCAGCGTAGACCCGATAGACATTCAGTACTTC. It is translated as CASSVDPIDIQYF.